The 5 T cell receptor beta chains below all came from one sample that was sequenced in a study of T cell changes during pregnancy in multiple sclerosis. TCRdb's table, derived via immunoSEQ multiplex PCR, lists solely in-frame clones and lacks some. There are more than 30,000 clones in the sample; 75% to 95% occur only once, and about 0.4% lies in the top ten. The sample in question was CD4+ T cells from peripheral blood mononuclear cells, obtained in the third trimester of pregnancy. The receptors stem from a female donor in good health, enrolled as a control in a pregnancy study.

The DNA for the CDR3 is TGCGCCAGCAGCCAAGGGGACGGGACTAGACGCTACAATGAGCAGTTCTTC. Translating it yields CASSQGDGTRRYNEQFF. This chain joins TRBV4-1 and TRBJ2-1; TRBD2 matches at 8 bases. With 1 base clipped from V and 3 bases from J, the junction kept 8 bases outside the gene matches. Germline V gene data show CDR1 as MGHRA and CDR2 as YSYEKL. The CDR3 contains 17 residues.

The CDR3 region is CASSAPQAAGNEQFF. CDR3 coding DNA: TGTGCCAGCAGTGCTCCACAGGCCGCGGGAAATGAGCAGTTCTTC. The rearrangement links TRBV2 to TRBJ2-1; weak D call: TRBD2 (6 bases). The CDR3 runs 15 residues. The germline gives CDR1 SNHLY, CDR2 FYNNEI. V was clipped by 4 bases and J by 7 bases, with 17 bases between them.

The chain links TRBV19 to TRBJ1-2, with 7 bases lining up with TRBD1. The length of the CDR3 is 14 residues. J lost 4 bases, V lost 5 bases, and 7 bases had no gene match. CDR1 LNHDA and CDR2 SQIVND come from the germline V gene (reference sequence). CDR3 amino acids: CASSVTGAGYGYTF. CDR3 DNA: TGTGCCAGTAGTGTCACAGGGGCCGGCTATGGCTACACCTTC.

The CDR3 spells CASSPRKEANTGELFF. The CDR3 DNA follows: TGTGCCAGTAGTCCACGGAAGGAGGCGAACACCGGGGAGCTGTTTTTT. J is TRBJ2-2 and V is TRBV19; the D gene is possibly TRBD2 (5 bases). V was pared by 5 bases and J by 0 bases, with 13 bases between. Germline V gives CDR1 LNHDA, CDR2 SQIVND (reference sequence). The CDR3 runs to 16 residues. Combining the CDR3 with reference TRBV19 and TRBJ2-2 gives the whole variable domain DGGITQSPKYLFRKEGQNVTLSCEQNLNHDAMYWYRQDPGQGLRLIYYSQIVNDFQKGDIAEGYSVSREKKESFPLTVTSAQKNPTAFYLCASSPRKEANTGELFFGEGSRLTVL.

V and J are TRBV19 and TRBJ2-7; 15 bases map to TRBD2. This CDR3 region has 17 residues. CDR1 and CDR2 (germline): LNHDA, SQIVND (reference sequence). Germline trimming cut 6 bases from V and 0 bases from J; bases unmatched to any gene: 6. CDR3 region: CASRRTSGRASSYEQYF. In DNA, the CDR3 is TGTGCCAGTAGGAGGACTAGCGGGAGGGCATCCTCCTACGAGCAGTACTTC.